This note documents a single T cell receptor (beta chain) sequence. Its antigen specificity is not known. There are no base qualities to consult, and no much larger clone falls within one base. This entry is derived from a study of cytomegalovirus exposure and HLA in healthy donors (dated by TCRdb to 2016 to 2017). General notes on the study: A later analysis indicated that the 90 to 150 validation repertoires were generated on the platform also employed for the 700 or so repertoires of the first cohort. The aim of the study was to test whether cataloging public T cell receptors could identify signatures of past pathogen exposure. Along with the approximately 600-subject first cohort, a separate validation cohort of around 120 different subjects was used. To predict cytomegalovirus infection status, the study brought together high-throughput TCR immunosequencing, statistical association of individual TCRs with disease status, and machine learning. The full study reports these points: In a later analysis, TCRs clustered in the first cohort were found to also tend to co-occur in the approximately 120 validation repertoires, with around 94% of cluster scores above 0. A total of fewer than 200 TCR beta chains were listed by the study as associated with cytomegalovirus. A later analysis had no HLA typing for the validation cohort, so co-occurrence there was scored across all 110 or so repertoires. A few of the identified cytomegalovirus-associated TCR beta chains were confirmed in vitro to be specific for cytomegalovirus antigens. The authors suggested that the approach could potentially be extended to other disease states and immunological phenotypes. Most TCR sequences were seen in very few donors, while some public TCRs were found in many individuals. The classifier was reported to diagnose cytomegalovirus status with high specificity and sensitivity in both the original and validation cohorts.

V trim: 5 bases; J trim: 5 bases; unmatched bases: 6. CDR1 and CDR2 (SGDLS, YYNGEE) derive from the germline V gene. The CDR3 spans 13 residues, from the cysteine through the phenylalanine. The retained sequence is limited to the CDR3, 39 bases, with the frame set at the first base. The donors belonged to the validation cohort of approximately 130 subjects, which was separate from the roughly 670-subject first cohort. Library creation used the immunoSEQ multiplex PCR assay. In the original analysis: A statistical classification framework was built to diagnose cytomegalovirus status from the catalog of TCR beta chain sequences. TCRdb holds this immuneACCESS table with in-frame rearrangements only. Some clones are missing; in checked studies, unresolved V genes explain under half, and the rest has no known cause. The V and J calls and the clone size are those of that table, but D and trimming were determined from the DNA. This sample comprises about 400,000 clones, roughly 89% of them detected only once. The ten largest clones take up roughly 0.75% of the sample.

The sequenced sample consisted of PBMCs. The sequence is built from TRBV9 and TRBJ2-7; 8 bases in the junction line up with TRBD2. The TCR was taken from a woman aged 18-30 years in good health and CMV-seronegative. At the DNA level, the sequence is TGTGCCAGCAGTTCCGGACTAGCCCACGAGCAGTACTTC. Its translation is CASSSGLAHEQYF.